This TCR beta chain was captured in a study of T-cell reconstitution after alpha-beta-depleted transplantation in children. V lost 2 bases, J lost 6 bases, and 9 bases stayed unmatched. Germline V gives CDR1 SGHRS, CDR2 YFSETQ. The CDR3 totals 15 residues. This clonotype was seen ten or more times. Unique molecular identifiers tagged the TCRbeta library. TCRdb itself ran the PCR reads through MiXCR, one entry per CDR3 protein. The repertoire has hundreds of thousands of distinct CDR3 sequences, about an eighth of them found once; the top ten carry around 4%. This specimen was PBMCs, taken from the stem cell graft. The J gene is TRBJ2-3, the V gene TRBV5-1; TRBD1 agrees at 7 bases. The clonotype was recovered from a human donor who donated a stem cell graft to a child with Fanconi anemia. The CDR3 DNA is TGCGCCAGCAGCTTCAGTCCAGGGGGACGGGATACGCAGTATTTT. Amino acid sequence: CASSFSPGGRDTQYF.